Below are 15 T cell receptor beta chains sequenced from a single sample in a study of cytomegalovirus exposure and HLA in healthy donors (dated by TCRdb to between 2016 and 2019). Library prep was done by the immunoSEQ multiplex PCR assay. For the multiplex PCR, a mixture combining 60 forward primers for TCR Vbeta segments and 13 reverse primers for TCR Jbeta segments was used. TCRdb re-hosts the immuneACCESS table, in-frame sequences only. Its copies lack some clones; in the studies checked, an unresolved V gene accounts for under half of them, and the cause for the rest is not known. The sample profile shows over 110,000 clones; approximately 80% of them were found once. Of the sample, 8.8% falls within the top ten clones. Specimen: PBMCs. The receptors originated from a woman in her forties or fifties in good health and CMV-seropositive.

This clone was counted once. The chain recombines TRBV27 with TRBJ1-1; D is possibly TRBD1 (6 bases). The germline V gene encodes CDR1 MNHEY and CDR2 SMNVEV (reference sequence). The CDR3 is 14 amino acids. Deletions cut 5 bases from V and 2 bases from J, with 12 bases between. The CDR3 is CASSLGGGNTEAFF. CDR3 in DNA: TGTGCCAGCAGTCTAGGGGGGGGAAACACTGAAGCTTTCTTT.

V and J are TRBV19 and TRBJ1-1; the match to TRBD1 covers 8 bases. Looked up from germline, CDR1 is LNHDA and CDR2 is SQIVND (reference sequence). V dropped 7 bases and J dropped 3; count of bases not matched to a gene: 13. This CDR3 region has 16 residues. CDR3 residues: CASTPTGVGGHTEAFF. In nucleotides, the CDR3 is TGTGCCAGTACCCCGACAGGGGTAGGTGGTCACACTGAAGCTTTCTTT.

This chain joins TRBV7-2 and TRBJ2-1; TRBD2 matches 13 bases. With V trimmed by 0 bases and J by 7 bases, 3 bases remained unmatched. This CDR3 region has 16 residues. The germline V gene has CDR1 SGHTA and CDR2 FQGNSA. Written as DNA, the CDR3 is TGTGCCAGCAGCTTAGCAACTAGCGGGGGGGCGAATGAGCAGTTCTTC. Amino acids: CASSLATSGGANEQFF.

The chain links TRBV27 to TRBJ1-6, with D possibly TRBD1 on 6 matching bases. This CDR3 has 16 amino acids. Deletions cut 9 bases from V and 10 bases from J, with 25 bases between. Germline V gives CDR1 MNHEY, CDR2 SMNVEV (reference sequence). The CDR3 bases are TGTGCCAGACCCCCCCTCGGCAGGGGCATAGAATCACCCCTCCACTTT. It is translated as CARPPLGRGIESPLHF.

The J gene is TRBJ2-3, the V gene TRBV7-3; D is perhaps TRBD2 (6 bases). The CDR3 has 18 amino acids. Per germline, CDR1 SGHTA and CDR2 FQGTGA. The germline V and J ends were trimmed by 1 base and 1 base, with 18 bases remaining between them. The CDR3 spells CASSLISGSGFGTDTQYF. CDR3 in DNA: TGTGCCAGCAGCTTAATTTCAGGGAGCGGGTTCGGCACAGATACGCAGTATTTT. The full variable domain, its missing parts supplied by reference TRBV7-3 and TRBJ2-3, is GAGVSQTPSNKVTEKGKYVELRCDPISGHTALYWYRQSLGQGPEFLIYFQGTGAADDSGLPNDRFFAVRPEGSVSTLKIQRTERGDSAVYLCASSLISGSGFGTDTQYFGPGTRLTVL.

The V and J genes are TRBV5-8 and TRBJ2-1; D is unclear. The CDR3 has 12 amino acids. V was clipped by 1 base and J by 9 bases, with 8 bases between them. Germline V gene sequence: CDR1 SGHTS, CDR2 YDEGEE. The CDR3 DNA is TGTGCCAGCAGCTTGTTCGGCGGTGAGCAGTTCTTC. Translation: CASSLFGGEQFF. Looking up the rest from reference TRBV5-8 and TRBJ2-1 gives the full variable domain: EAGVTQSPTHLIKTRGQQATLRCSPISGHTSVYWYQQALGLGLQFLLWYDEGEERNRGNFPPRFSGRQFPNYSSELNVNALELEDSALYLCASSLFGGEQFFGPGTRLTVL.

The chain couples TRBV10-3 to TRBJ2-3; 8 positions agree with TRBD2. The V segment lost 8 bases and the J segment 4 bases; nucleotides outside the gene matches: 8. Germline V gene data show CDR1 as ENHRY and CDR2 as SYGVKD. This CDR3 has 14 residues. CDR3 loop: CAIRSGGNADTQYF. The CDR3 nucleotides read TGTGCCATCCGAAGCGGGGGTAATGCAGATACGCAGTATTTT.

The chain links TRBV6-1 to TRBJ2-5; 9 bases are shared with TRBD2. CDR3 length: 15 residues. CDR1 is MNHNS and CDR2 is SASEGT in the germline V gene. Unmatched junction bases numbered 7, after V lost 4 bases and J lost 4 bases. The CDR3 DNA is TGTGCCAGCAGTGCGAGCCCAGCGGGGGGAGAGACCCAGTACTTC. Translating it yields CASSASPAGGETQYF.

The rearrangement links TRBV11-3 to TRBJ2-5, with D perhaps matching TRBD1 (6 bases). This CDR3 spans 14 amino acids. Trimming took off 0 bases at V and 3 bases at J, with 8 bases between the two ends. Germline CDR1 is SGHNT and CDR2 is YENEEA. The CDR3 reads CASSLDRTEETQYF. The CDR3, as DNA: TGTGCCAGCAGCTTAGATAGGACAGAAGAGACCCAGTACTTC. Variable domain in full (rest from reference TRBV11-3 and TRBJ2-5): EAGVVQSPRYKIIEKKQPVAFWCNPISGHNTLYWYLQNLGQGPELLIRYENEEAVDDSQLPKDRFSAERLKGVDSTLKIQPAELGDSAVYLCASSLDRTEETQYFGPGTRLLVL.

The CDR3 loop is CASSLDRVEGYTF. The CDR3 DNA is TGTGCCAGCAGTCTTGACAGGGTTGAAGGCTACACCTTC. The chain employs TRBV2 and TRBJ1-2; the match to TRBD1 covers 7 bases. The CDR3 covers 13 residues. V lost 5 bases to trimming and J lost 8 bases; unmatched junction nucleotides: 8. Germline CDR1 SNHLY, CDR2 FYNNEI.

V gene TRBV5-1 combines with J gene TRBJ1-5, with TRBD1 as a possible D gene (5 bases). The V and J ends lost 0 bases and 6 bases respectively, with 13 bases between them. The CDR3 is made up of 15 amino acids. The germline V gene has CDR1 SGHRS and CDR2 YFSETQ. As DNA, the CDR3 is TGCGCCAGCAGCTTGGCTACAGGCGCAGGTCAGCCCCAGCATTTT. Translated, it gives CASSLATGAGQPQHF.

This rearrangement joins TRBV30 to TRBJ2-2; maybe TRBD2 (5 bases). Germline-derived CDR1 and CDR2 are GTSNPN and SVGIG (reference sequence). The CDR3 has 12 residues. The germline V and J ends were trimmed by 4 bases and 6 bases, with 9 bases remaining between them. The CDR3 DNA follows: TGTGCCTGGAAGAGGGTGTCCGGGGAGCTGTTTTTT. Amino acids: CAWKRVSGELFF. Together with reference TRBV30 and TRBJ2-2, the CDR3 gives the full variable domain: SQTIHQWPATLVQPVGSPLSLECTVEGTSNPNLYWYRQAAGRGLQLLFYSVGIGQISSEVPQNLSASRPQDRQFILSSKKLLLSDSGFYLCAWKRVSGELFFGEGSRLTVL.

The V call is TRBV6-5, the J call TRBJ1-2; 7 nucleotides line up with TRBD1. V trimming: 6 bases; J trimming: 8 bases; junction bases outside the gene matches: 12. Germline CDR1 reads MNHEY; CDR2 reads SVGAGI. The CDR3 is 14 residues long. The CDR3 sequence: CASRRPGGSGGYTF. The CDR3 DNA follows: TGTGCCAGCAGACGACCAGGGGGGTCGGGGGGCTACACCTTC.

V and J are TRBV2 and TRBJ2-7; D gene uncertain. CDR3 length: 13 amino acids. CDR1 is SNHLY, CDR2 FYNNEI, per germline. Trimming removed 1 base from V and 2 bases from J, with 6 bases in between. In DNA form, the CDR3 reads TGTGCCAGCAGTGAAGACATTACCTACGAGCAGTACTTC. Its translation is CASSEDITYEQYF.

This chain joins TRBV5-1 and TRBJ2-5, with D possibly being TRBD1 (5 bases). This CDR3 region has 17 residues. Trimming pared 1 base from V and 2 bases from J, leaving 18 bases between. Germline CDR1 reads SGHRS; CDR2 reads YFSETQ. The CDR3 DNA reads TGCGCCAGCAGCTTGCAGGGATTGTCTCCCGGGCAAGAGACCCAGTACTTC. Protein product: CASSLQGLSPGQETQYF. Looking up the rest from reference TRBV5-1 and TRBJ2-5 gives the full variable domain: KAGVTQTPRYLIKTRGQQVTLSCSPISGHRSVSWYQQTPGQGLQFLFEYFSETQRNKGNFPGRFSGRQFSNSRSEMNVSTLELGDSALYLCASSLQGLSPGQETQYFGPGTRLLVL.